These T cell receptor beta chains were read from a single sample in a study of CD8 T cells in Susac syndrome. TCRdb passed the immunoSEQ multiplex PCR reads through MiXCR, listing each CDR3 protein once. The sample comprises roughly 150,000 distinct CDR3 sequences, 85% to 95% of which are singletons, and 0.15% to 0.2% rests with the top ten. The sample consisted of CD4+ T cells from PBMCs. The receptors were sampled from a human donor with Susac syndrome. Both conserved end residues are part of each CDR3. Each record gives: V gene, D gene, clone size, J gene, CDR3 DNA, CDR3 protein. The D gene is left open where the match is weak. Size is omitted from some rows. Given values are once, few, many or a class for expanded clones.

>TRBV29-1|TRBD2|once|TRBJ2-1
TGCAGCGTTGTCGGGGGGGCCGGTCCTGAGCAGTTCTTC
CSVVGGAGPEQFF
>TRBV5-6|-|once|TRBJ1-1
TGTGCCAGCAGTTGGGAGGGTTTGGACACTGAAGCTTTCTTT
CASSWEGLDTEAFF
>TRBV4-3|TRBD2|-|TRBJ2-5
TGCGCCAGCAGCCAAGAGGGGGGGACTCAAGAGACCCAGTACTTC
CASSQEGGTQETQYF
>TRBV5-1|-|-|TRBJ2-1
TGCGCCAGCAGCTTTAGGGGCCGGGATGAGCAGTTCTTC
CASSFRGRDEQFF
>TRBV29-1|TRBD1|-|TRBJ2-6
TGCAGCGTCCGGGACAGGGGGCTCTCTGGGGCCAACGTCCTGACTTTC
CSVRDRGLSGANVLTF
>TRBV6-1|-|-|TRBJ2-1
TGTGCCAGCAGTCTGGACATCAATGAGCAGTTCTTC
CASSLDINEQFF
>TRBV5-1|-|once|TRBJ2-2
TGCGCCAGCAGCTTGGAAGAGGGGATTACCGGGGAGCTGTTTTTT
CASSLEEGITGELFF
>TRBV5-4|-|few|TRBJ2-3
TGTGCCAGCAGCTTTCCAGGGGCAGATACGCAGTATTTT
CASSFPGADTQYF
>TRBV12-3/TRBV12-4|-|-|TRBJ1-1
TGTGCCAGCAGTTTAAATGGGAACACTGAAGCTTTCTTT
CASSLNGNTEAFF
>TRBV7-6|-|-|TRBJ2-4
TGTGCCAGCAGCTCGGAACTCGACGACATTCAGTACTTC
CASSSELDDIQYF
>TRBV29-1|-|once|TRBJ2-7
TGCAGCGTTGGAAACGTGGGTTACGAGCAGTACTTC
CSVGNVGYEQYF
>TRBV9|-|-|TRBJ2-7
TGTGCCAGCAGCCTCTCCGGTTCATACGAGCAGTACTTC
CASSLSGSYEQYF
>TRBV29-1|-|-|TRBJ1-1
TGCAGCGTTGAACGACGGTCGAACACTGAAGCTTTCTTT
CSVERRSNTEAFF
>TRBV7-2|-|-|TRBJ2-7
TGTGCCAGCAGCCCGGGGACAAGGACCTACGAGCAGTACTTC
CASSPGTRTYEQYF
>TRBV18|-|-|TRBJ1-2
TGTGCCAGCTCATCCGACGCGTGGGGCTACACCTTC
CASSSDAWGYTF
>TRBV14|-|-|TRBJ1-6
TGTGCCAGCAGCTATCAGGGGATCGACTCACCCCTCCACTTT
CASSYQGIDSPLHF
>TRBV3-1|TRBD1|-|TRBJ1-5
TGTGCCAGCAGCCCCGGAACAGGGGTAATGGGTCAGCCCCAGCATTTT
CASSPGTGVMGQPQHF
>TRBV6-6|TRBD1|-|TRBJ2-7
TGTGTCAGCAGTGTGACAGGGGAGCAGTACTTC
CVSSVTGEQYF
>TRBV20-1|-|-|TRBJ2-3
TGCAGTGCTAACAGGGAAGAGGGCACAGATACGCAGTATTTT
CSANREEGTDTQYF
>TRBV12-3/TRBV12-4|TRBD1|-|TRBJ1-6
TGTGCCAGCCGAGGGACAGCAAATTCACCCCTCCACTTT
CASRGTANSPLHF
>TRBV20-1|TRBD2|-|TRBJ2-7
TGCAGTGCTAGAGATTTTGGGACTAGCGTCGAGCAGTACTTC
CSARDFGTSVEQYF
>TRBV4-1|-|-|TRBJ1-1
TGCGCCAGCAGCCAAGATCAGCTACGGGGGAACACTGAAGCTTTCTTT
CASSQDQLRGNTEAFF
>TRBV25-1|-|-|TRBJ2-7
TGTGCCAGCAGTGAATTGGGGAACCTGGCCGAGCAGTACTTC
CASSELGNLAEQYF
>TRBV6-6|-|-|TRBJ1-5
TGTGCCAGCGACTGGGCCCCGGGGGATCAGCCCCAGCATTTT
CASDWAPGDQPQHF
>TRBV2|-|-|TRBJ2-1
TGTGCCAGCAGTGCTGAGACGGTGGGTGAGCAGTTCTTC
CASSAETVGEQFF
>TRBV19|-|-|TRBJ2-6
TGTGCCAGTGTACTCAGGGCTGGGGCCAACGTCCTGACTTTC
CASVLRAGANVLTF
>TRBV24-1|-|-|TRBJ2-3
TGTGCCACCAGTGATTCTGCGGTAGGTACGCAGTATTTT
CATSDSAVGTQYF
>TRBV11-2|TRBD2|-|TRBJ2-3
TGTGCCAGCAGCCTGGGACTAGCGGATACGCAGTATTTT
CASSLGLADTQYF
>TRBV7-8|TRBD2|-|TRBJ2-2
TGTGCCAGCAGCAGTATGGGACTAGCCTCAGGGGAGCTGTTTTTT
CASSSMGLASGELFF
>TRBV10-3|-|-|TRBJ1-2
TGTGCCATCAGTGAGCTCCTCGGACAGAACTATGGCTACACCTTC
CAISELLGQNYGYTF
>TRBV12-3/TRBV12-4|-|-|TRBJ1-1
TGTGCCAGCAGCCCGGGTGCCTCGAACACTGAAGCTTTCTTT
CASSPGASNTEAFF
>TRBV20-1|-|once|TRBJ2-3
TGCAGTGCTAGAGATCCGAGGGGTCAAACAGATACGCAGTATTTT
CSARDPRGQTDTQYF
>TRBV18|-|-|TRBJ1-5
TGTGCCAGCTCGCTCGGGAGGGATCAGCCCCAGCATTTT
CASSLGRDQPQHF
>TRBV24-1|-|-|TRBJ2-3
TGTGCCACCAGTGATCCGGGCAGCACAGATACGCAGTATTTT
CATSDPGSTDTQYF
>TRBV9|TRBD1|-|TRBJ1-2
TGTGCCAGCAGCTTCGGAGGACAGGGGCTTTATGGCTACACCTTC
CASSFGGQGLYGYTF
>TRBV7-9|-|-|TRBJ1-1
TGTGCCAGCAGTTTGTCGGGGAACACTGAAGCTTTCTTT
CASSLSGNTEAFF
>TRBV9|-|once|TRBJ2-7
TGTGCCAGCAGCGTAGGATCGGGCGAGTACTACGAGCAGTACTTC
CASSVGSGEYYEQYF
>TRBV20-1|-|-|TRBJ2-7
TGCAGTGCTAGTGAGGGGTGGGACTACGAGCAGTACTTC
CSASEGWDYEQYF
>TRBV7-2|-|-|TRBJ1-1
TGTGCCAGCAGCCGAACTCTTAACAGGAACACTGAAGCCTTCTTT
CASSRTLNRNTEAFF
>TRBV29-1|-|-|TRBJ1-1
TGCAGCGTTAGCGGGCTCGGGGCGAACACTGAAGCTTTCTTT
CSVSGLGANTEAFF
>TRBV15|TRBD1|-|TRBJ1-2
TGTGCCACCAAGGATGGGTACAGGGGCCTCGACTATGGCTACACCTTC
CATKDGYRGLDYGYTF
>TRBV6-5|TRBD1|-|TRBJ1-2
TGTGCCAGCAGTTACTTCCCACAGGGGACTATTTATGGCTACACCTTC
CASSYFPQGTIYGYTF
>TRBV6-5|-|-|TRBJ1-5
TGTGCCAGCAGCGACAGGATCCATCAGCCCCAGCATTTT
CASSDRIHQPQHF
>TRBV24-1|-|-|TRBJ2-1
TGTGCCACCATGCGAGGGGGGGACAATGAGCAGTTCTTC
CATMRGGDNEQFF
>TRBV2|-|-|TRBJ2-7
TGTGCCAGCAGTGAAGGACAGCGGTACGAGCAGTACTTC
CASSEGQRYEQYF
>TRBV6-5|TRBD1|-|TRBJ1-1
TGTGCCACGGGGGGTTCCACAGGGGTGACTGAAGCTTTCTTT
CATGGSTGVTEAFF
>TRBV14|-|-|TRBJ1-4
TGTGCCAGCCGACCCGGGCGAAGGGCCTCTAATGAAAAACTGTTTTTT
CASRPGRRASNEKLFF
>TRBV15|-|-|TRBJ1-4
TGTGCCACCAGCAGAGATCCGGCTGCAACTAATGAAAAACTGTTTTTT
CATSRDPAATNEKLFF
>TRBV20-1|-|-|TRBJ1-5
TGCAGTGCCAATAACAGGGTTGGCAATCAGCCCCAGCATTTT
CSANNRVGNQPQHF
>TRBV7-7|-|-|TRBJ2-5
TGTGCCAGCAGCTTAGAGCCAAACCAGAACCAAGAGACCCAGTACTTC
CASSLEPNQNQETQYF
>TRBV29-1|-|-|TRBJ2-7
TGCAGCGTTAAAGATACCTACGAGCAGTACTTC
CSVKDTYEQYF
>TRBV4-2|-|-|TRBJ2-1
TGTGCCAGCAGCCGAGGGACTTCCGACAATGAGCAGTTCTTC
CASSRGTSDNEQFF
>TRBV20-1|TRBD2|-|TRBJ2-7
TGCAGTGCGAAGTCGGGACTAGGAGGGGACGAGCAGTACTTC
CSAKSGLGGDEQYF
>TRBV12-3/TRBV12-4|TRBD1|-|TRBJ2-5
TGTGCCAGCAGTCCCTGGGACAGGGCGGGAGAGACCCAGTACTTC
CASSPWDRAGETQYF
>TRBV20-1|TRBD1|-|TRBJ1-3
TGCAGTGCCCAGGCGACAGGGGCGACATACTCTGGAAACACCATATATTTT
CSAQATGATYSGNTIYF
>TRBV20-1|-|-|TRBJ2-3
TGCAGTGCCCCGGTGCCCTACACAGATACGCAGTATTTT
CSAPVPYTDTQYF
>TRBV7-3|-|-|TRBJ2-5
TGTGCCAGCAGCTTAGCCAGGGAGGAGACCCAGTACTTC
CASSLAREETQYF